This is a list of T cell receptor beta chains from one sample in a study of blood T cell repertoires in COVID-19. The method was immunoSEQ multiplex PCR; TCRdb's version includes in-frame clones alone and lacks a portion of them. This sample has some 200,000 clones, with about 79% found just once. The sequenced sample was peripheral blood. The origin of the receptors is a woman aged 70-85 years with acute or convalescent COVID-19. The CDR3 runs from the conserved cysteine through the conserved F or W. Each record gives: CDR3 protein, D gene, CDR3 length, J gene, V gene. A D gene is named only where the DNA matches it firmly.

CASSFGFRNRGMNTEAFF | TRBD1 | 18 | TRBJ1-1 | TRBV7-8
CASSRDRAQETQYF | TRBD1 | 14 | TRBJ2-5 | TRBV6-2/TRBV6-3
CASSLARGEQFF | . | 12 | TRBJ2-1 | TRBV7-9
CASSLEAGIGNTIYF | . | 15 | TRBJ1-3 | TRBV7-2
CATTGTEDEKLFF | TRBD1 | 13 | TRBJ1-4 | TRBV19
CASGFRGTEAFF | . | 12 | TRBJ1-1 | TRBV12-5
CASSPAGVNTEAFF | . | 14 | TRBJ1-1 | TRBV6-5
CAWSVQGNQPQHF | . | 13 | TRBJ1-5 | TRBV30
CASSQGLASYNEQFF | TRBD2 | 15 | TRBJ2-1 | TRBV7-9
CASSLSGAQGVTINQPQHF | TRBD1 | 19 | TRBJ1-5 | TRBV27
CASSKFQGAGTDTQYF | TRBD1 | 16 | TRBJ2-3 | TRBV27
CASSSLAGAETQYF | TRBD2 | 14 | TRBJ2-5 | TRBV7-3
CASTLAGPLYF | TRBD2 | 11 | TRBJ2-7 | TRBV7-2
CASSLAGSYNEQFF | TRBD2 | 14 | TRBJ2-1 | TRBV2
CASSQWPGQGRNTEAFF | TRBD1 | 17 | TRBJ1-1 | TRBV3-1/TRBV3-2
CAIIPMGRSSYEQYF | . | 15 | TRBJ2-7 | TRBV25-1
CASSLWAGTGPEQYF | TRBD1 | 15 | TRBJ2-7 | TRBV7-2
CASSPGGSNQPQHF | TRBD1 | 14 | TRBJ1-5 | TRBV28
CASSRTGGIYEQYF | TRBD1 | 14 | TRBJ2-7 | TRBV2
CASSIGQGLAGELFF | TRBD1 | 15 | TRBJ2-2 | TRBV19
CASSSDRGGGNEQFF | . | 15 | TRBJ2-1 | TRBV2
CASSLDLPTGRPPLHF | . | 16 | TRBJ1-6 | TRBV11-2
CASSLSGEKLFF | . | 12 | TRBJ1-4 | TRBV7-9
CASSLAGGTGGELFF | . | 15 | TRBJ2-2 | TRBV7-9
CASSERTGPNQPQHF | TRBD1 | 15 | TRBJ1-5 | TRBV2